What follows are 9 T cell receptor beta chains derived from one specimen sequenced in a study of blood T cell repertoires in COVID-19. The method was immunoSEQ multiplex PCR; TCRdb's version includes in-frame clones alone and lacks a portion of them. This table holds fewer than 200,000 clones, 80% to 90% found once. Sequencing was performed on peripheral blood. These receptors came from a man between 35 and 55 years old who had recovered from COVID-19.

This rearrangement joins TRBV12-3 or TRBV12-4 to TRBJ1-2; TRBD1 matches 7 bases. The CDR3 contains 13 residues. V lost 7 bases to trimming and J lost 4 bases; unmatched junction nucleotides: 6. Here the CDR3 reads CASNRGPGYGYTF. For the CDR3, the DNA is TGTGCCAGCAATAGGGGGCCTGGCTATGGCTACACCTTC.

This chain uses TRBV3-1 (or the pseudogene TRBV3-2) with TRBJ1-1; 7 nucleotides align to TRBD1. CDR3 length equals 15 residues. With 9 bases clipped from V and 0 bases from J, the junction kept 10 bases outside the gene matches. Germline CDR1 reads LGHDT; CDR2 reads YNNKEL (reference sequence). Here the CDR3 DNA reads TGTGCCAGTACCTCCGGGACAGCGATGAACACTGAAGCTTTCTTT. This gives the protein CASTSGTAMNTEAFF.

The chain couples TRBV6-5 to TRBJ2-7, with D maybe TRBD1 (6 bases). Germline assignment: CDR1 MNHEY and CDR2 SVGAGI. This CDR3 has 13 residues. The V and J ends lost 5 bases and 4 bases respectively, with 12 bases between them. CDR3 bases: TGTGCCAGCAGTCTCTCAAGGGGGTACGAGCAGTACTTC. Amino acid sequence: CASSLSRGYEQYF.

The chain links TRBV11-3 to TRBJ1-2; TRBD1 matches at 7 bases. This CDR3 comprises 16 residues. The V gene's germline CDR1 is SGHNT and CDR2 YENEEA. Trimming at V came to 0 bases and at J to 0 bases, leaving 4 bases not matched to a gene. For the CDR3, the DNA is TGTGCCAGCAGCTTAGAGGACAGGTTCTCTAACTATGGCTACACCTTC. It encodes CASSLEDRFSNYGYTF.

This chain joins TRBV5-8 and TRBJ2-2; D gene ambiguous. Looked up from germline, CDR1 is SGHTS and CDR2 is YDEGEE. The CDR3 runs to 15 residues. The V and J ends lost 6 bases and 5 bases respectively, with 17 bases between them. The CDR3 loop reads CASTPVTLRTGELFF. The CDR3 DNA sequence: TGTGCCAGCACCCCCGTTACTCTGAGGACCGGGGAGCTGTTTTTT.

The chain is built from TRBV2 and TRBJ2-1; perhaps TRBD2 as D (7 bases). With 9 bases removed from V and 9 bases from J, the gap between germline ends came to 18 bases. This CDR3 contains 13 residues. Germline assignment: CDR1 SNHLY and CDR2 FYNNEI. The CDR3 sequence is CASTRRGGGEQFF. The DNA of the CDR3 is TGTGCCAGTACTAGAAGGGGGGGCGGTGAGCAGTTCTTC.

The CDR3 DNA reads TGTGCCAGCTCGCCCAGGACTAGCACAGATACGCAGTATTTT. Protein: CASSPRTSTDTQYF. The genes are TRBV18 and TRBJ2-3, with D tentatively TRBD2 (5 bases). The CDR3 is made up of 14 amino acids. CDR1 is KGHSH and CDR2 is LQKENI in the germline V gene. Trimming left V 6 bases short and J 0 bases short, with 10 bases between.

The J gene is TRBJ2-4, the V gene TRBV4-1; no clear D. This CDR3 has 15 amino acids. V was cut by 1 base and J by 3 bases, with 10 bases left in between. CDR1 and CDR2 (germline): MGHRA, YSYEKL. The CDR3 is CASSQGRSLKNIQYF. DNA of the CDR3: TGCGCCAGCAGCCAAGGCCGCAGTCTCAAAAACATTCAGTACTTC.

The gene calls are TRBV7-9 and TRBJ2-3; D not resolved. The V gene's germline CDR1 is SEHNR and CDR2 FQNEAQ (reference sequence). The CDR3 is 14 amino acids. V was cut by 5 bases and J by 4 bases, with 13 bases left in between. The CDR3 is CASSPPRESDTQYF. The CDR3 DNA is TGTGCCAGCAGCCCACCCCGTGAGTCAGATACGCAGTATTTT.